This TCR beta chain was recovered during a study of CD8+ T cells in alopecia areata. Germline values: CDR1 SGHTA, CDR2 FQGNSA. The trim removed 5 bases at V and 8 bases at J, leaving 10 bases unmatched. The CDR3 loop spans 14 amino acids. Sequencing relied on a cDNA template that was reverse transcribed from extracted RNA. TCRdb keeps only in-frame clones here, not all; method: immunoSEQ multiplex PCR. The top ten hold 8.5% to 10% of the sample, which has 93,000 or so clones, about 60% seen once. This clone was seen more than once but under ten times. This TCR came from a human donor in good health. This chain links TRBV7-2 with TRBJ1-2; 8 nucleotides align to TRBD1. Sequencing was performed on CD4+ T cells sorted from blood. CDR3 in DNA: TGTGCCAGCAGCAATCCTCCAGGGGGCAGAGGCTACACCTTC. Its protein is CASSNPPGGRGYTF.